This TCR beta chain originates from a study of T cell responses to AZD1222 COVID-19 vaccine. CDR3 size: 14 residues. V lost 2 bases to trimming and J lost 4 bases, with 10 bases between them. Germline CDR1 SGHRS, CDR2 YFSETQ. Here immunoSEQ multiplex PCR was the method, and the copy in TCRdb shows in-frame clones only, minus some. The sample consists of about 150,000 clones, less than 90% of them appearing once. The sequencing here drew on peripheral blood, taken on day 0 of AZD1222 vaccination. The gene calls are TRBV5-1 and TRBJ2-1; D unresolved. This clonotype was obtained from an adult in good health. This CDR3 is CASSFSEVYNEQFF. For the CDR3, the DNA is TGCGCCAGCAGCTTCTCTGAGGTTTACAATGAGCAGTTCTTC.